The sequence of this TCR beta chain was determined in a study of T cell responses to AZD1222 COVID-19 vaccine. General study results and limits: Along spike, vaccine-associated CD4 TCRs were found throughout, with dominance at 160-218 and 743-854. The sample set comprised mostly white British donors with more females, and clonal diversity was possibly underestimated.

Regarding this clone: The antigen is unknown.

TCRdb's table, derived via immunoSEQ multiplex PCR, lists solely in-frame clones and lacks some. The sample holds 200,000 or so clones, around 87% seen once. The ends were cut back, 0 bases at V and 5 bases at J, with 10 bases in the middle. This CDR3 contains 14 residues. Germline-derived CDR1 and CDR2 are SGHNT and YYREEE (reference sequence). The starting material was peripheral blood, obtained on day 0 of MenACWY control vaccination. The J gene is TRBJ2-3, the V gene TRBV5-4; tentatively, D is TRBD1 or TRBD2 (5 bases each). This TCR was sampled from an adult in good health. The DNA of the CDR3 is TGTGCCAGCAGCTTGGACGGGGCTAGAGATACGCAGTATTTT. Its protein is CASSLDGARDTQYF.